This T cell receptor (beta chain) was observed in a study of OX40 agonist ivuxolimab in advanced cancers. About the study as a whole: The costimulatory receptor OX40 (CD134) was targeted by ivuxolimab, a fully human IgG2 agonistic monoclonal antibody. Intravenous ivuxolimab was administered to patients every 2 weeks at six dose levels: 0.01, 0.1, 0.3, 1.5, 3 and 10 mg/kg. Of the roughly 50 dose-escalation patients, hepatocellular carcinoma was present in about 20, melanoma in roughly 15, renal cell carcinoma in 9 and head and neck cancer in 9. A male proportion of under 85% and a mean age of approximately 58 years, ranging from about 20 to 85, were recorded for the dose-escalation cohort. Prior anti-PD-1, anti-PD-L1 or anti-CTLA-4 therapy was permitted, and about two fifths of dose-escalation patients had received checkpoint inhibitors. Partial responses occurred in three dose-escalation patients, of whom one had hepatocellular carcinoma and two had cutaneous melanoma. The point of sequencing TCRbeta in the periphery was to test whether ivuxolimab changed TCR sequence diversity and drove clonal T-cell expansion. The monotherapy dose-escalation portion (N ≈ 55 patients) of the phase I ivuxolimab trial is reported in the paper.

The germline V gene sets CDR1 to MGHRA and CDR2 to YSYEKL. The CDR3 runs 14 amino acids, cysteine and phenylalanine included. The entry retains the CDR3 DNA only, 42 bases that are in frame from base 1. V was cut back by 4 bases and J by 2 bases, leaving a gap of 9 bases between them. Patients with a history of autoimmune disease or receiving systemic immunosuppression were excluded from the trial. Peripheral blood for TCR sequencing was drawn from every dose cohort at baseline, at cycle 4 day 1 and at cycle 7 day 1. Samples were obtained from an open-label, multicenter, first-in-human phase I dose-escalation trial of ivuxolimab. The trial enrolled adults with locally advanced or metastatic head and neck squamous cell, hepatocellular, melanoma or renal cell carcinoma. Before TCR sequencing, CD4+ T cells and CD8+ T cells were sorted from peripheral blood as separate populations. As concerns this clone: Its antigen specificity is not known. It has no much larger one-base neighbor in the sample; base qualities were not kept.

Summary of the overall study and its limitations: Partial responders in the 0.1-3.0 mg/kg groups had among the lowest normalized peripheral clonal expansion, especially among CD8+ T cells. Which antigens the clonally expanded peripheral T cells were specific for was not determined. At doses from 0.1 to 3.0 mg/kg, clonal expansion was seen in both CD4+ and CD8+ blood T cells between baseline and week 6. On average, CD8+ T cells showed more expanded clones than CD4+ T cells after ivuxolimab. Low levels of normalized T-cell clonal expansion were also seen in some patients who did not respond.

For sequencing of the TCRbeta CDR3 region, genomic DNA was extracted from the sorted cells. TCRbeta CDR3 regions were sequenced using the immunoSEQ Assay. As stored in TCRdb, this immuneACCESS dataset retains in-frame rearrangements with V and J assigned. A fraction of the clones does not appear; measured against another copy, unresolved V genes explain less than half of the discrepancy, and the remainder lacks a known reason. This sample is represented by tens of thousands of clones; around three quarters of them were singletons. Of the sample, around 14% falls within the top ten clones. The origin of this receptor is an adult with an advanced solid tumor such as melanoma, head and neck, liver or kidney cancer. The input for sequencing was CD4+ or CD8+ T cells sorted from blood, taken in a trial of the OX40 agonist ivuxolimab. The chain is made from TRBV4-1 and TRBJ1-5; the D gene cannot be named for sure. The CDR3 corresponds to CASSLSSGNQPQHF. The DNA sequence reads TGCGCCAGCAGCCTCTCGAGTGGCAATCAGCCCCAGCATTTT.